These 21 T cell receptor beta chains share one sample of origin, sequenced in a study of T cell repertoires in cytomegalovirus infection. One entry per CDR3 protein, called by TCRdb with MiXCR from the reads. The sample carries about 150,000 distinct CDR3 sequences, 20% to 25% recorded once. Sequenced input: PBMCs. Source of these receptors: a human donor in good health (CMV status not recorded). Some clones in this sample may be carry-over from other donors' samples.

The chain carries TRBV28 and TRBJ1-1, with D perhaps matching TRBD1 (6 bases). V lost 2 bases and J 4 bases, leaving 11 bases between the germline ends. Germline V gene lookup returns CDR1 MDHEN and CDR2 SYDVKM. This CDR3 has 14 amino acids. For the CDR3, the DNA is TGTGCCAGCAGTTTAATCGGACAGACCACTGAAGCTTTCTTT. Residues: CASSLIGQTTEAFF.

This clonotype occurred once. The chain uses TRBV4-1 and TRBJ2-1, with D maybe TRBD1 (5 bases). Germline CDR1 MGHRA, CDR2 YSYEKL. V was clipped by 4 bases and J by 15 bases, with 16 bases between them. The CDR3 sequence is 12 residues long. Written as DNA, the CDR3 is TGCGCCAGCAGCCTTGACCCGCGACAGTTGTTCTTC. Amino acid sequence: CASSLDPRQLFF.

The chain couples TRBV7-2 to TRBJ1-1; tentative D call: TRBD1 (5 bases). V was clipped by 3 bases and J by 5 bases, with 10 bases between them. Germline CDR1 reads SGHTA; CDR2 reads FQGNSA. CDR3 length: 13 amino acids. The CDR3 loop reads CASSLDKITEAFF. CDR3 DNA sequence: TGTGCCAGCAGCTTGGACAAGATAACTGAAGCTTTCTTT.

The sample holds a few counts of this clonotype. The chain recombines TRBV7-8 with TRBJ2-7; TRBD2 agrees at 9 bases. Trimming at V came to 8 bases and at J to 5 bases, leaving 16 bases not matched to a gene. The CDR3 sequence is 16 residues long. Germline CDR1 and CDR2: SGHVS and FQNEAQ. The CDR3 loop reads CASDRGSGSMEDEQYF. Here the CDR3 DNA reads TGTGCCAGCGACCGGGGTAGCGGGAGTATGGAGGACGAGCAGTACTTC.

The chain recombines TRBV5-6 with TRBJ1-4; D remains ambiguous. With 4 bases removed from V and 4 bases from J, the gap between germline ends came to 17 bases. From germline, CDR1 is SGHDT and CDR2 YYEEEE. This CDR3 comprises 16 residues. CDR3 loop: CASSRRPPGYNEKLFF. The CDR3 region has the DNA TGTGCCAGCAGCCGACGACCGCCGGGCTATAATGAAAAACTGTTTTTT.

The gene calls are TRBV5-1 and TRBJ1-4, with 9 bases lining up with TRBD1. Germline CDR1 is SGHRS and CDR2 is YFSETQ. This CDR3 comprises 15 residues. J was trimmed by 10 bases and V by 4 bases; bases with no gene match: 11. For the CDR3, the DNA is TGCGCCAGCAGCGCCCGACAGGGGGGGGATGGAAAACTGTTTTTT. Residues: CASSARQGGDGKLFF.

This clonotype turned up a few times. J is TRBJ2-1 and V is TRBV10-2; D is unresolved. The CDR3 extends over 11 amino acids. From germline, CDR1 is WSHSY and CDR2 SAAADI. Trimming shortened V by 6 bases and J by 9 bases, and 9 bases separated the two germline ends. The CDR3 loop reads CASSFGGEQFF. In DNA form, the CDR3 reads TGCGCCAGCAGCTTCGGCGGTGAGCAGTTCTTC.

This clonotype was found a few times. This rearrangement joins TRBV5-1 to TRBJ2-7; the match to TRBD2 covers 11 bases. The CDR3 sequence is 16 residues long. CDR1 is SGHRS, CDR2 YFSETQ, per germline. V lost 2 bases, J lost 5 bases, and 9 bases stayed unmatched. As DNA, the CDR3 is TGCGCCAGCAGCTTAATAGCGGGAGGGTCCGGGGACGAGCAGTACTTC. It yields the protein CASSLIAGGSGDEQYF. The complete variable domain, with remaining parts taken from reference TRBV5-1 and TRBJ2-7, reads KAGVTQTPRYLIKTRGQQVTLSCSPISGHRSVSWYQQTPGQGLQFLFEYFSETQRNKGNFPGRFSGRQFSNSRSEMNVSTLELGDSALYLCASSLIAGGSGDEQYFGPGTRLTVT.

The J gene is TRBJ2-1, the V gene TRBV29-1; D might be TRBD2 (5 bases). From germline, CDR1 is SQVTM and CDR2 ANQGSEA. V lost 8 bases, J lost 2 bases, and 10 bases lay in between. This CDR3 is built from 12 residues. In DNA, the CDR3 is TGCAGCTTGACGGGGACCTACAATGAGCAGTTCTTC. Protein sequence: CSLTGTYNEQFF.

The chain has TRBV30 and TRBJ1-2; 9 bases map to TRBD1. The V gene's germline CDR1 is GTSNPN and CDR2 SVGIG (reference sequence). The V segment lost 0 bases and the J segment 5 bases; nucleotides outside the gene matches: 10. The CDR3 is made up of 16 amino acids. CDR3 coding DNA: TGTGCCTGGAGTGTCGGTCGGGGACAGGGAACTTATGGCTACACCTTC. Protein: CAWSVGRGQGTYGYTF.

Points on this clonotype: The junction does not match germline at one end; this may be a read error. The chain links TRBV7-9 to TRBJ1-5; D remains ambiguous. Germline CDR1 SEHNR, CDR2 FQNEAQ (reference sequence). This CDR3 comprises 14 residues. The CDR3 is CASSLGGGNQLQHF. CDR3 nucleotide sequence: TGTGCCAGCAGCTTAGGAGGTGGCAATCAGCTCCAGCATTTT.

J is TRBJ1-3 and V is TRBV7-6; unclear D gene. Germline loops: CDR1 SGHVS, CDR2 FNYEAQ. The CDR3 totals 14 residues. The V end lost 3 bases, the J end lost 0 bases, and 6 bases lay between the germline ends. The DNA for the CDR3 is TGTGCCAGCAGCTTGACCGGCTCTGGAAACACCATATATTTT. Its protein is CASSLTGSGNTIYF.

This clonotype was seen a handful of times. The chain recombines TRBV12-3 or TRBV12-4 with TRBJ1-5, with D tentatively TRBD1 (5 bases). The germline V and J ends were trimmed by 1 base and 4 bases, with 11 bases remaining between them. The CDR3 contains 15 residues. CDR3 residues: CASSLGQGWNQPQHF. The CDR3 DNA reads as TGTGCCAGCAGTTTAGGCCAGGGTTGGAATCAGCCCCAGCATTTT.

This clonotype was detected a few times. The chain employs TRBV6-5 and TRBJ2-5, with 8 bases that match TRBD2. CDR1 is MNHEY and CDR2 is SVGAGI in the germline V gene. The CDR3 is 13 amino acids. V was clipped by 10 bases and J by 7 bases; unmatched bases: 11. CDR3 DNA sequence: TGTGCCACCCGAGAACTAGCGGAAGGGACCCAGTACTTC. It translates to CATRELAEGTQYF.

This clonotype has just a few counts. V and J are TRBV24-1 and TRBJ2-4, with TRBD1 identical over 8 bases. The J segment lost 9 bases and the V segment lost 4 bases, leaving 4 bases of the junction unmatched. The CDR3 has 13 amino acids. Germline V lookup: CDR1 KGHDR, CDR2 SFDVKD. CDR3 sequence reads: CATSDPGGGIQYF. The CDR3 DNA sequence: TGTGCCACCAGTGACCCAGGGGGCGGCATTCAGTACTTC.

This clonotype was detected many times. The rearrangement joins TRBV5-1 to TRBJ1-4; D remains unclear. CDR3 length: 13 residues. Looked up from germline, CDR1 is SGHRS and CDR2 is YFSETQ. The V end was cut by 4 bases, the J end by 6 bases, with 10 bases between. The CDR3 sequence is CASSVGLHEKLFF. CDR3 nucleotides: TGCGCCAGCAGCGTAGGGCTGCATGAAAAACTGTTTTTT.

This clonotype was recorded a few times. This chain connects TRBV29-1 to TRBJ2-1; a possible D gene is TRBD1 (6 bases). The CDR3 covers 13 residues. Germline CDR1 and CDR2: SQVTM and ANQGSEA. V was trimmed by 5 bases and J by 1 base, leaving 9 bases between them. CDR3 protein: CSVIGGSYNEQFF. As DNA, the CDR3 is TGCAGCGTTATAGGGGGTTCCTACAATGAGCAGTTCTTC.

The rearrangement joins TRBV7-9 to TRBJ2-7; no firm D call. Germline V gene sequence: CDR1 SEHNR, CDR2 FQNEAQ (reference sequence). Trimming removed 1 base from V and 5 bases from J, with 15 bases in between. CDR3 length: 15 residues. As DNA, the CDR3 is TGTGCCAGCAGCTTAGTCGTGGGCAGGCTCCACGAGCAGTACTTC. Protein sequence: CASSLVVGRLHEQYF.

In its sample, this clonotype was seen many times. The rearrangement links TRBV7-2 to TRBJ2-4; D tentatively reads TRBD1 or TRBD2 (6 bases each). The CDR3 is 18 amino acids. Germline V lookup: CDR1 SGHTA, CDR2 FQGNSA. The V gene lost 1 base and the J gene lost 0 bases, with 16 bases spanning the gap. CDR3 in DNA: TGTGCCAGCAGCTTAGTCGGGGGCTGGGGGCTAGCCAAAAACATTCAGTACTTC. This codes for CASSLVGGWGLAKNIQYF.

This clonotype has a handful of counts. This chain uses TRBV14 with TRBJ2-1; D gene unclear. V dropped 1 base and J dropped 9 bases, with 4 bases sitting between them. The CDR3 totals 11 residues. Germline values: CDR1 SGHDN, CDR2 FVKESK. CDR3 loop: CASSQVSEQFF. DNA for the CDR3: TGTGCCAGCAGCCAAGTTTCTGAGCAGTTCTTC.

The chain is built from TRBV5-6 and TRBJ2-1; either TRBD1 or TRBD2 may fit D (5 bases each). V was cut by 4 bases and J by 0 bases, with 23 bases left in between. CDR1 and CDR2 from the germline V gene are SGHDT and YYEEEE. CDR3 length equals 19 residues. CDR3 residues: CASSPGTGAKRSSYNEQFF. The CDR3 DNA reads as TGTGCCAGCAGCCCTGGGACCGGGGCTAAGAGAAGCTCCTACAATGAGCAGTTCTTC.